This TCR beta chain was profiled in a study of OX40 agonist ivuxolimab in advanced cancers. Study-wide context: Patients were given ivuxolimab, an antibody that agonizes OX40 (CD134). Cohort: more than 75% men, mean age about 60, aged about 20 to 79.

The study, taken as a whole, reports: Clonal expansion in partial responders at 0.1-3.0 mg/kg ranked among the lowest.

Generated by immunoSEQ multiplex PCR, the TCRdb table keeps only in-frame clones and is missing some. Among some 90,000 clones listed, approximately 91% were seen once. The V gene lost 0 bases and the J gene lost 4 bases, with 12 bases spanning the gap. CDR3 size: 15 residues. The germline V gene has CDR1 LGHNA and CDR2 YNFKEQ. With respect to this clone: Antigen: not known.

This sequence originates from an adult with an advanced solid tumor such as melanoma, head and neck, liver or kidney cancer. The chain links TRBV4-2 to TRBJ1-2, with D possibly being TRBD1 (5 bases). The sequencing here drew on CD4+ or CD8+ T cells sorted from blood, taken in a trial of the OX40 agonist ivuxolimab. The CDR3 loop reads CASSQDLQGSYGYTF. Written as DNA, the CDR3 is TGTGCCAGCAGCCAAGATCTCCAGGGATCCTATGGCTACACCTTC.